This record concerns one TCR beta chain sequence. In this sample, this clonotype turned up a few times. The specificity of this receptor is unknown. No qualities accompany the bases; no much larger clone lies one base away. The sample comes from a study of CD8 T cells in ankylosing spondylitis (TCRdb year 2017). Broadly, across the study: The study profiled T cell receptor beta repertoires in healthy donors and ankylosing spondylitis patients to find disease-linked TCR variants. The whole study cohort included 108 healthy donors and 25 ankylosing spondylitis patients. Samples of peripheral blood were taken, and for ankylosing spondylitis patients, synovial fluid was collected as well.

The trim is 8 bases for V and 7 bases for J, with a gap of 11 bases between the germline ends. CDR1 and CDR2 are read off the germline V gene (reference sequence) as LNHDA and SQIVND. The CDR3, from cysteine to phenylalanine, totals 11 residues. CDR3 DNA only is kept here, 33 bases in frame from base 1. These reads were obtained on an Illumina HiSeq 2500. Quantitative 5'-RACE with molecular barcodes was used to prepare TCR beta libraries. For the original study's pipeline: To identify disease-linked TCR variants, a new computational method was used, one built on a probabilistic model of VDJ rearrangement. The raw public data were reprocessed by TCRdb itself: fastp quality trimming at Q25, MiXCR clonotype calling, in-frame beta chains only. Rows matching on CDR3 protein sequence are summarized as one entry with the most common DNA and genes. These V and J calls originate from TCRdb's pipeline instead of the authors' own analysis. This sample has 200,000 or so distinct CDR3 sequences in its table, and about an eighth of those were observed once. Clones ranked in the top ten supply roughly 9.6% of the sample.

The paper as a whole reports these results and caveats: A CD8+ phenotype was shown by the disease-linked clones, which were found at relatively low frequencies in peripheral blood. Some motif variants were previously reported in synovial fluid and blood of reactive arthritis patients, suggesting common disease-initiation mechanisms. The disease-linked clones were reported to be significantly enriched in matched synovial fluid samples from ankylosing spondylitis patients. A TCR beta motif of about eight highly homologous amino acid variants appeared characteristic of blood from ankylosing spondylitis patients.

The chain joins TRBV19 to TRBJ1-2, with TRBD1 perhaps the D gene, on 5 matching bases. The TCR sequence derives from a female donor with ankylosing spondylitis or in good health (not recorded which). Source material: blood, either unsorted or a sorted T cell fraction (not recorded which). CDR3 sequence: CASGRDSGYTF. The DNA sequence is TGTGCCAGTGGAAGGGACTCTGGCTACACCTTC.